The 3 T cell receptor beta chains given below trace back to one sample, sequenced in a study of T cell responses to AZD1222 COVID-19 vaccine (dated by TCRdb to about 2021). The time point label for this specimen denotes: baseline before first vaccination. The library came from the immunoSEQ multiplex PCR assay. Sourced from immuneACCESS, this table was stored by TCRdb with only in-frame sequences that have V and J called. A share of the clones is absent; for the studies checked, an unresolved V gene accounts for under half, and the remainder has no known explanation. This sample is represented by about 140,000 clones; 75% to 90% of them were singletons. Clones ranked in the top ten supply approximately 4.5% of the sample. The sequencing here drew on peripheral blood, taken on day 0 of AZD1222 vaccination. These TCRs come from an adult in good health.

The chain links TRBV29-1 to TRBJ2-1; a possible D gene is TRBD2 (5 bases). V was shortened by 6 bases and J by 3 bases, with 6 bases between the two germline ends. The germline V gene has CDR1 SQVTM and CDR2 ANQGSEA. This CDR3 region has 11 residues. CDR3 region: CSVRDYNEQFF. DNA of the CDR3: TGCAGCGTACGGGACTACAATGAGCAGTTCTTC.

The J gene is TRBJ2-5, the V gene TRBV30; a possible D gene is TRBD2 (5 bases). The CDR3 runs 13 residues. The V gene lost 0 bases and the J gene lost 3 bases, with 8 bases spanning the gap. Germline lookup yields CDR1 GTSNPN and CDR2 SVGIG (reference sequence). The CDR3 coding sequence is TGTGCCTGGAGTGTGGACTTAAAAGAGACCCAGTACTTC. Translated, it gives CAWSVDLKETQYF.

In this sample, this clone turned up once. This chain uses TRBV4-1 with TRBJ1-2, with 12 bases identical to TRBD1. Germline loops: CDR1 MGHRA, CDR2 YSYEKL. This CDR3 is 17 amino acids long. V lost 1 base to trimming and J lost 4 bases; unmatched junction nucleotides: 7. This chain's CDR3 is CASSQGDRGRSGYGYTF. The CDR3 coding sequence is TGCGCCAGCAGCCAAGGGGACAGGGGGCGCTCAGGCTATGGCTACACCTTC.